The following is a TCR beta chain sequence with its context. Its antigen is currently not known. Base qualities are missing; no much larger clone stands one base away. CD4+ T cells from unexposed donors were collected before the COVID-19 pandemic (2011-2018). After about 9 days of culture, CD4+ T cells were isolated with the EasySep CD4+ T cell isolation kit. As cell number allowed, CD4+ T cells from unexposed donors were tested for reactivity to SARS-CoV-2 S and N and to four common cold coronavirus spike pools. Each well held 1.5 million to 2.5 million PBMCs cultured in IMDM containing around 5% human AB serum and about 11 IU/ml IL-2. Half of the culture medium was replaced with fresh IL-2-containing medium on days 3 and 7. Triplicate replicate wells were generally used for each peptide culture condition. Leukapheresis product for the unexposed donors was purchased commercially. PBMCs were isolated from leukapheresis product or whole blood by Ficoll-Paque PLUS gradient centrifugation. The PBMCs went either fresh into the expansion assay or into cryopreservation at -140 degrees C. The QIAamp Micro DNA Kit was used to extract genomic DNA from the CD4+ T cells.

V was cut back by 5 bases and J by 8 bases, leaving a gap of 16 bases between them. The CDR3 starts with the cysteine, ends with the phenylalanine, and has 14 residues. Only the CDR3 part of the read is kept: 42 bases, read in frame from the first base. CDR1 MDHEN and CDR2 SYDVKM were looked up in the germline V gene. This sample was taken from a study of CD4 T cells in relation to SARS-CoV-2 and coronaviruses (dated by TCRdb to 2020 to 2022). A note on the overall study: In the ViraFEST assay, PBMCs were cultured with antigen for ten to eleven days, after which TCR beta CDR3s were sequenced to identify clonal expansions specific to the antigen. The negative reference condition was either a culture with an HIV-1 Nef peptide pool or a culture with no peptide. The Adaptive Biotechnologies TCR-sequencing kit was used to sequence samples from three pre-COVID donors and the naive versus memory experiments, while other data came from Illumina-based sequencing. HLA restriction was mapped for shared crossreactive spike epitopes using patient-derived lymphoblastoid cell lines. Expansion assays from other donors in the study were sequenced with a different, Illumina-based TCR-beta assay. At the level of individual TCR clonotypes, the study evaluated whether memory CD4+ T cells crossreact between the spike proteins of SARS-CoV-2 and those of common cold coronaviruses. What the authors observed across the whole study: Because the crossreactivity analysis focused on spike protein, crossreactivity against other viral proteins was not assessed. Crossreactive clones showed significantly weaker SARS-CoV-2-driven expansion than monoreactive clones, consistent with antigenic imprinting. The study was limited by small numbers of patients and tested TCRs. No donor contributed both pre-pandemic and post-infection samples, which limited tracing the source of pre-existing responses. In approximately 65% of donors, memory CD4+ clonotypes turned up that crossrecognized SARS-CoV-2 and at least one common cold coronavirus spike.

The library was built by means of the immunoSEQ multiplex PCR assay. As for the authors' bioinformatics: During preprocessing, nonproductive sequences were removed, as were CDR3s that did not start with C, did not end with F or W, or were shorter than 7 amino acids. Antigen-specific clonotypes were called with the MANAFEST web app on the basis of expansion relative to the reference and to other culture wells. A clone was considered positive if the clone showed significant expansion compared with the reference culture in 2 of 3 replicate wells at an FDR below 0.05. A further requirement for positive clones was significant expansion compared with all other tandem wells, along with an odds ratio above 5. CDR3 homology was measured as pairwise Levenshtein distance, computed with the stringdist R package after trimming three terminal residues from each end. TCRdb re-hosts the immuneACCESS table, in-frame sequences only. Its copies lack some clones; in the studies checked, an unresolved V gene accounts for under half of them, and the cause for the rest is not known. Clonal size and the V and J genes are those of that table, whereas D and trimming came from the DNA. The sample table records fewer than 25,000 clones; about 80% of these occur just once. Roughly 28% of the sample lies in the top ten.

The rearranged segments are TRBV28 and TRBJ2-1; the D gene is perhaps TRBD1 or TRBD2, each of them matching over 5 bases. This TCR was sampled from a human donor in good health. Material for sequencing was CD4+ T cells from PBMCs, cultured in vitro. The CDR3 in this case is CASSQGRWADEQFF. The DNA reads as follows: TGTGCCAGCAGTCAGGGACGGTGGGCCGATGAGCAGTTCTTC.